The entry below gives a single TCR beta chain sequence along with its context. MiXCR was run by TCRdb on the 5' RACE reads, yielding one entry per CDR3 protein. Of about 210,000 distinct CDR3 sequences listed, roughly a tenth are singletons. CDR1 and CDR2 from the germline V gene are MDHEN and SYDVKM. Trimming removed 1 base from V and 6 bases from J, with 9 bases in between. CDR3 size: 13 residues. This record comes from a study of identical twins. This TCR was recovered from a woman aged 18-29 years in good health. The sequenced material came from memory (CD45RO+) T cells sorted from blood. The V and J genes are TRBV28 and TRBJ1-1; possible D gene TRBD1, 5 bases. The CDR3 is CASSLLGVAEAFF. CDR3 coding DNA: TGTGCCAGCAGTTTATTAGGGGTCGCTGAAGCTTTCTTT. Filled out from reference TRBV28 and TRBJ1-1, the complete variable domain reads DVKVTQSSRYLVKRTGEKVFLECVQDMDHENMFWYRQDPGLGLRLIYFSYDVKMKEKGDIPEGYSVSREKKERFSLILESASTNQTSMYLCASSLLGVAEAFFGQGTRLTVV.